The source of this T cell receptor (beta chain) is a study of cytomegalovirus exposure and HLA in healthy donors. CDR1 is SGHVS, CDR2 FNYEAQ, per germline. This CDR3 region has 14 residues. V shed 4 bases, J shed 8 bases, and the junction held 6 bases outside the gene matches. This clone came up a few times. PCR involved 60 Vbeta and 13 Jbeta primers. Generated by immunoSEQ multiplex PCR, the TCRdb table keeps only in-frame clones and is missing some. The sample lists 150,000 to 200,000 clones, approximately 71% occurring once. The material sequenced was PBMCs. This TCR came from a male donor in good health and CMV-seronegative. The J gene is TRBJ1-4, the V gene TRBV7-6, with 8 bases that match TRBD1. CDR3 DNA: TGTGCCAGCAGCTACAGGGGGGGGACGGAAAAACTGTTTTTT. Its translation is CASSYRGGTEKLFF. Supplemented by reference TRBV7-6 and TRBJ1-4, the full variable domain reads GAGVSQSPRYKVTKRGQDVALRCDPISGHVSLYWYRQALGQGPEFLTYFNYEAQQDKSGLPNDRFSAERPEGSISTLTIQRTEQRDSAMYRCASSYRGGTEKLFFGSGTQLSVL.